These T cell receptor beta chains were read from a single sample in a study of cytomegalovirus exposure and HLA in healthy donors. TCRdb's table, derived via immunoSEQ multiplex PCR, lists solely in-frame clones and lacks some. This sample has about 140,000 clones, with around 79% found just once. The specimen was PBMCs. These TCRs come from a man aged 40-49 years in good health and CMV-seropositive. Each CDR3 is given with its conserved first and last residue. D genes are given only for firm matches. Expanded clones get a size class; other rows say once, few or many, or leave the size out.

clone_size: few
cdr3_length: 16
j_call: TRBJ1-3
d_call: .
v_call: TRBV9
cdr3_nt: TGTGCCAGCAGCCCCAGTGGGGCATTCTCTGGAAACACCATATATTTT
cdr3_aa: CASSPSGAFSGNTIYF

clone_size: few
cdr3_length: 14
j_call: TRBJ1-5
d_call: .
v_call: TRBV5-4
cdr3_nt: TGTGCCAGCAGCTTGTCCGGGGACAATCAGCCCCAGCATTTT
cdr3_aa: CASSLSGDNQPQHF

clone_size: .
cdr3_length: 18
j_call: TRBJ2-1
d_call: TRBD2
v_call: TRBV2
cdr3_nt: TGTGCCAGCAAGGGGACTAGCGGGACAGGACCCTCCAGCAATGAGCAGTTCTTC
cdr3_aa: CASKGTSGTGPSSNEQFF

clone_size: .
cdr3_length: 15
j_call: TRBJ1-2
d_call: .
v_call: TRBV5-1
cdr3_nt: TGCGCCAGCAGCTCCCTAGGAGTAACAATCTATGGCTACACCTTC
cdr3_aa: CASSSLGVTIYGYTF

clone_size: .
cdr3_length: 15
j_call: TRBJ2-1
d_call: TRBD2
v_call: TRBV28
cdr3_nt: TGTGCCAGCAGCAGTCTAGCGGGAGGGCTGGATGAGCAGTTCTTC
cdr3_aa: CASSSLAGGLDEQFF

clone_size: .
cdr3_length: 13
j_call: TRBJ2-1
d_call: .
v_call: TRBV27
cdr3_nt: TGTGCCAGCAGTTTATCCCACTTCCCGGTGGAGTTCTTC
cdr3_aa: CASSLSHFPVEFF

clone_size: .
cdr3_length: 15
j_call: TRBJ2-7
d_call: TRBD2
v_call: TRBV28
cdr3_nt: TGTGCCAGCAGTCCCCACCAAGCGGGAGACGACGAGCAGTACTTC
cdr3_aa: CASSPHQAGDDEQYF

clone_size: .
cdr3_length: 12
j_call: TRBJ2-7
d_call: .
v_call: TRBV5-5
cdr3_nt: TGTGCCAGCAGCTTGGGAGGGAGTGAGCAGTACTTC
cdr3_aa: CASSLGGSEQYF

clone_size: .
cdr3_length: 16
j_call: TRBJ1-1
d_call: .
v_call: TRBV14
cdr3_nt: TGTGCCAGCAGCCAAGTTGAGACCGGGGTTCTCGCTGAAGCTTTCTTT
cdr3_aa: CASSQVETGVLAEAFF

clone_size: .
cdr3_length: 14
j_call: TRBJ2-7
d_call: .
v_call: TRBV5-1
cdr3_nt: TGCGCCAGCAGCTTGCCGAGTGACTCCTACGAGCAGTACTTC
cdr3_aa: CASSLPSDSYEQYF

clone_size: .
cdr3_length: 14
j_call: TRBJ1-1
d_call: TRBD1
v_call: TRBV5-1
cdr3_nt: TGCGCCAGCATCCCCGGGACAGGGGGTACTGAAGCTTTCTTT
cdr3_aa: CASIPGTGGTEAFF

clone_size: .
cdr3_length: 13
j_call: TRBJ2-3
d_call: .
v_call: TRBV6-4
cdr3_nt: TGTGCCAGCAGTGACTCGAGAGGGGATACGCAGTATTTT
cdr3_aa: CASSDSRGDTQYF

clone_size: once
cdr3_length: 15
j_call: TRBJ2-5
d_call: .
v_call: TRBV23-1
cdr3_nt: TGCGCCAGCAGTCGAACGCGGCCCACAAAAGAGACCCAGTACTTC
cdr3_aa: CASSRTRPTKETQYF

clone_size: .
cdr3_length: 12
j_call: TRBJ2-1
d_call: .
v_call: TRBV10-3
cdr3_nt: TGTGCCATCAGCACTAGTGACGCTGAGCAGTTCTTC
cdr3_aa: CAISTSDAEQFF

clone_size: .
cdr3_length: 12
j_call: TRBJ1-4
d_call: .
v_call: TRBV19
cdr3_nt: TGTGCCAGTAGTGACGGGGGTGAAAAACTGTTTTTT
cdr3_aa: CASSDGGEKLFF

clone_size: .
cdr3_length: 16
j_call: TRBJ2-1
d_call: .
v_call: TRBV7-2
cdr3_nt: TGTGCCAGCAGCTTTCCGACTAGGAGCTCCTACAATGAGCAGTTCTTC
cdr3_aa: CASSFPTRSSYNEQFF

clone_size: .
cdr3_length: 16
j_call: TRBJ2-5
d_call: .
v_call: TRBV7-2
cdr3_nt: TGTGCCAGCAGCTCAGGGGGCGGGAGTTTCCCCCGGGAGCAGTACTTC
cdr3_aa: CASSSGGGSFPREQYF

clone_size: once
cdr3_length: 12
j_call: TRBJ1-4
d_call: .
v_call: TRBV6-5
cdr3_nt: TGTGCCAGCAGAGGGCCGGGATTGAAACTGTTTTTT
cdr3_aa: CASRGPGLKLFF

clone_size: .
cdr3_length: 12
j_call: TRBJ2-1
d_call: .
v_call: TRBV7-2
cdr3_nt: TGTGCCAGCAGCTTAGTCCCAGCGGAGCAGTTCTTC
cdr3_aa: CASSLVPAEQFF

clone_size: .
cdr3_length: 13
j_call: TRBJ2-5
d_call: TRBD1
v_call: TRBV5-4
cdr3_nt: TGTGCCAGCAGCCTAGACAGGGACGGGACCCAGTACTTC
cdr3_aa: CASSLDRDGTQYF

clone_size: .
cdr3_length: 15
j_call: TRBJ2-7
d_call: TRBD2
v_call: TRBV4-1
cdr3_nt: TGCGCCAGCAGCCGGGCTGGACTAGCGGGAGACGAGCAGTACTTC
cdr3_aa: CASSRAGLAGDEQYF

clone_size: .
cdr3_length: 15
j_call: TRBJ2-7
d_call: TRBD1
v_call: TRBV14
cdr3_nt: TGTGCCAGCAGCCCTTACGGACAGGGATCCTACGAGCAGTACTTC
cdr3_aa: CASSPYGQGSYEQYF

clone_size: .
cdr3_length: 13
j_call: TRBJ1-1
d_call: .
v_call: TRBV23-1
cdr3_nt: TGCGCCAGCGGCAGAAGATTGAACACTGAAGCTTTCTTT
cdr3_aa: CASGRRLNTEAFF

clone_size: .
cdr3_length: 14
j_call: TRBJ1-4
d_call: .
v_call: TRBV6-5
cdr3_nt: TGTGCCAGCAGTTACGGGCTGATTAATGAAAAACTGTTTTTT
cdr3_aa: CASSYGLINEKLFF

clone_size: .
cdr3_length: 15
j_call: TRBJ1-1
d_call: .
v_call: TRBV10-3
cdr3_nt: TGTGCCATCAGTGAGTCAAGGGGAAAGGGCACTGAAGCTTTCTTT
cdr3_aa: CAISESRGKGTEAFF

clone_size: once
cdr3_length: 16
j_call: TRBJ2-3
d_call: TRBD2
v_call: TRBV9
cdr3_nt: TGTGCCAGCAGCGTAGGACTAGCGGGAGGGCGAGATACGCAGTATTTT
cdr3_aa: CASSVGLAGGRDTQYF